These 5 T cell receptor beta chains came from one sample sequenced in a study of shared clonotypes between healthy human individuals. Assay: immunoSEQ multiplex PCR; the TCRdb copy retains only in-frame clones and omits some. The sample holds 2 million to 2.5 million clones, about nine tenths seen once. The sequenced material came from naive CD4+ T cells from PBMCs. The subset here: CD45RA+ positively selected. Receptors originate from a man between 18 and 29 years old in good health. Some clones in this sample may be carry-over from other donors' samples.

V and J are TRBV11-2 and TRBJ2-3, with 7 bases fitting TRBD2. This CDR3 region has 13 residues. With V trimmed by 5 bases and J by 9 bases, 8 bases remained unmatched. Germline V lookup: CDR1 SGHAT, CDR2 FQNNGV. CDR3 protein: CASSLVEGGTQYF. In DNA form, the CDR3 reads TGTGCCAGCAGCCTAGTCGAGGGAGGGACGCAGTATTTT.

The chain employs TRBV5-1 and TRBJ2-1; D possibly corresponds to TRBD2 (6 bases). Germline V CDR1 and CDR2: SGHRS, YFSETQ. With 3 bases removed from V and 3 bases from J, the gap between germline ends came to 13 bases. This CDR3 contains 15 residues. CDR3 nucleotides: TGCGCCAGCAGCTGGAGCGGGTCCAACTACAATGAGCAGTTCTTC. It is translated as CASSWSGSNYNEQFF.

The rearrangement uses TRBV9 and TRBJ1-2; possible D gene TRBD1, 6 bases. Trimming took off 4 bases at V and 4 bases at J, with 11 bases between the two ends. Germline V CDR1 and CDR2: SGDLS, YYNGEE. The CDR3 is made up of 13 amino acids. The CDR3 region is CASSPSGVYGYTF. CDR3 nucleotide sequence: TGTGCCAGCAGCCCCTCAGGGGTCTATGGCTACACCTTC.

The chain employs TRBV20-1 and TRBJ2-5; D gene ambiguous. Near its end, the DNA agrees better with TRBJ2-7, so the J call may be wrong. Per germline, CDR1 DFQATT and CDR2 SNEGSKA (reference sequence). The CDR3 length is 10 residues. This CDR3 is CSAFVREQYF. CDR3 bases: TGCAGTGCTTTTGTACGCGAGCAGTACTTC.

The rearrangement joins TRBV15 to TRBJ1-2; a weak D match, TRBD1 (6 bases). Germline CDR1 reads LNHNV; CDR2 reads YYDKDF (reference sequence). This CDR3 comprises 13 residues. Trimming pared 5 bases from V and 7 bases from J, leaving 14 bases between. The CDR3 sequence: CATSAQGVGGYTF. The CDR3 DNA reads TGTGCCACCAGCGCACAGGGAGTCGGTGGCTACACCTTC.